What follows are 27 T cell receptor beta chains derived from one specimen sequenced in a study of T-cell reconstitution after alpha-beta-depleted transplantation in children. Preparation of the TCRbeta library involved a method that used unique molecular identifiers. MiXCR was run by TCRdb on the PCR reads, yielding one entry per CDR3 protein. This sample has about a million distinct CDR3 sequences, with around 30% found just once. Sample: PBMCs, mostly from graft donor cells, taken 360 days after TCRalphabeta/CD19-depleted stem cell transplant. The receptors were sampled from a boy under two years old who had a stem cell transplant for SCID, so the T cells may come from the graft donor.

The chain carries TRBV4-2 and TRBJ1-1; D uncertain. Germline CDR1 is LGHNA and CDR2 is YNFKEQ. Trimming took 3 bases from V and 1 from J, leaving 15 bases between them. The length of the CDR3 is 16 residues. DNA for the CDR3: TGTGCCAGCAGCCAGACCGGGGTCAGCGCGAACACTGAAGCTTTCTTT. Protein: CASSQTGVSANTEAFF.

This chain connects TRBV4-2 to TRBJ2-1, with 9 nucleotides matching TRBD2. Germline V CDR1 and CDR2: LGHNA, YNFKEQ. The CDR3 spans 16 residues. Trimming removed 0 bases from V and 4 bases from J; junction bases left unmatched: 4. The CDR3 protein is CASSQEWRGGYNEQFF. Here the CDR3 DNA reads TGTGCCAGCAGCCAAGAGTGGCGGGGGGGATACAATGAGCAGTTCTTC.

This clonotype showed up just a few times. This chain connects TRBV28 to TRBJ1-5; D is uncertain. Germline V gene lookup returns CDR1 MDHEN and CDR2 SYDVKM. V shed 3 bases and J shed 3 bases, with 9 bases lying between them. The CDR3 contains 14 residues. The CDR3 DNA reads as TGTGCCAGCAGTTTGGGTAGGGACAATCAGCCCCAGCATTTT. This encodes CASSLGRDNQPQHF. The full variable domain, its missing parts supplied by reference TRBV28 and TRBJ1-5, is DVKVTQSSRYLVKRTGEKVFLECVQDMDHENMFWYRQDPGLGLRLIYFSYDVKMKEKGDIPEGYSVSREKKERFSLILESASTNQTSMYLCASSLGRDNQPQHFGDGTRLSIL.

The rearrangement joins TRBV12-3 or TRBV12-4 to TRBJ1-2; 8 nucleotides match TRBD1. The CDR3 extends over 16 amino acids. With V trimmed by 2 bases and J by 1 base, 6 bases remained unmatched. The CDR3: CASSLWRTGLNYGYTF. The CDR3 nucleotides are TGTGCCAGCAGTTTATGGAGGACAGGGCTTAACTATGGCTACACCTTC.

DNA for the CDR3: TGCAGTGCTAGATACACTGGCGGCGCCCACTACGAGCAGTACTTC. Translation gives CSARYTGGAHYEQYF. The rearrangement uses TRBV20-1 and TRBJ2-7; D gene ambiguous. Deletions cut 2 bases from V and 3 bases from J, with 17 bases between. Germline CDR1 reads DFQATT; CDR2 reads SNEGSKA (reference sequence). This CDR3 contains 15 residues.

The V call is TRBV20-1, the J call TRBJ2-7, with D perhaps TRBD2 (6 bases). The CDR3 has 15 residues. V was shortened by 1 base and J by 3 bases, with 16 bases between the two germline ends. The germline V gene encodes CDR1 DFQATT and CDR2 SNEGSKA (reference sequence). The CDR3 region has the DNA TGCAGTGCTAGAGCTGGAGGGCCTTTATTCTACGAGCAGTACTTC. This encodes CSARAGGPLFYEQYF.

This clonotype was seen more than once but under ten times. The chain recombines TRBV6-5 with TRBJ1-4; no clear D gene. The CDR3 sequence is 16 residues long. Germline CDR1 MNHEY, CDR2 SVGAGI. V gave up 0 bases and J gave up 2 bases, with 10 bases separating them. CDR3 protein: CASSYSRGGTNEKLFF. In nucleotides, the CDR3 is TGTGCCAGCAGTTACTCACGGGGAGGGACTAATGAAAAACTGTTTTTT.

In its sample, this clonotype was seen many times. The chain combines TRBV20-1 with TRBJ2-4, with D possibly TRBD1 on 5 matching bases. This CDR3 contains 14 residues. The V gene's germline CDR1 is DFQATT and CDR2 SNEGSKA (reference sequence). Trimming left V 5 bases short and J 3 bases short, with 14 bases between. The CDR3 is CSAPPRGLKNIQYF. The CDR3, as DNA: TGCAGTGCTCCACCTAGGGGCCTCAAAAACATTCAGTACTTC.

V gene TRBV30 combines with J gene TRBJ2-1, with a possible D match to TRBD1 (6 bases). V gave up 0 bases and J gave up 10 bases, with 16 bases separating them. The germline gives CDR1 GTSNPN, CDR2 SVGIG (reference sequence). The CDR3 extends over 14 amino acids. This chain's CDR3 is CAWSVDRSRWEQFF. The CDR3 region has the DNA TGTGCCTGGAGTGTCGACAGGTCTAGATGGGAGCAGTTCTTC. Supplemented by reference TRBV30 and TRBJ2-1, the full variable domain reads SQTIHQWPATLVQPVGSPLSLECTVEGTSNPNLYWYRQAAGRGLQLLFYSVGIGQISSEVPQNLSASRPQDRQFILSSKKLLLSDSGFYLCAWSVDRSRWEQFFGPGTRLTVL.

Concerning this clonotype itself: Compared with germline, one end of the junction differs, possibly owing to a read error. The CDR3 loop reads CSPRNMGVSNQPQHF. The CDR3 nucleotides read TGCAGTCCTAGAAACATGGGGGTAAGCAATCAGCCCCAGCATTTT. The V call is TRBV20-1, the J call TRBJ1-5; D perhaps matches TRBD1 (5 bases). The V gene's germline CDR1 is DFQATT and CDR2 SNEGSKA (reference sequence). There are 15 residues in the CDR3.

In DNA, the CDR3 is TGTGCCAGCAGCCAACAAGGGATGGGTAGGGTGCAAGAGACCCAGTACTTC. It yields the protein CASSQQGMGRVQETQYF. V usage is TRBV4-2 and J usage is TRBJ2-5; D unresolved. V lost 2 bases to trimming and J lost 2 bases, with 18 bases between them. The CDR3 loop spans 17 amino acids. Germline lookup yields CDR1 LGHNA and CDR2 YNFKEQ.

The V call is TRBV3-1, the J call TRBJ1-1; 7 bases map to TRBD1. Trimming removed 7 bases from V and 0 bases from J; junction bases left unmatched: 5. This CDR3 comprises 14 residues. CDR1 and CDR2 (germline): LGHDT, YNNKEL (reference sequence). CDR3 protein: CASTPGQLNTEAFF. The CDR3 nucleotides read TGTGCCAGCACGCCGGGACAGCTGAACACTGAAGCTTTCTTT.

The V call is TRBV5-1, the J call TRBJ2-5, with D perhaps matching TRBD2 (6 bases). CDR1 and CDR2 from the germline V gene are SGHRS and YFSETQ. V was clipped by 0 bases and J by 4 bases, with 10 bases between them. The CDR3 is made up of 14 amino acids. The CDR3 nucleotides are TGCGCCAGCAGCTTGGGGGGACTCGTAGAGACCCAGTACTTC. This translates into CASSLGGLVETQYF.

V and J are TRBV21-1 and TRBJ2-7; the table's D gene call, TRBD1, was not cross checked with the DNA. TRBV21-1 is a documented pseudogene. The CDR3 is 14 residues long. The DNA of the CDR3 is TGTGCCAGCAGCAATTGGGGCTCGGCCTACGAGCAGTACTTC. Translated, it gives CASSNWGSAYEQYF.

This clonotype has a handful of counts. CDR3 region: CSVEAGELFF. The CDR3 DNA sequence: TGCAGCGTTGAAGCCGGGGAGCTGTTTTTT. This chain uses TRBV29-1 with TRBJ2-2; D uncertain. The V and J ends lost 1 base and 6 bases respectively, with 0 bases between them. The germline V gene has CDR1 SQVTM and CDR2 ANQGSEA. CDR3 length equals 10 residues.

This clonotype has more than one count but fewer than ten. The CDR3 loop reads CASTELGLAGFTDTQYF. CDR3 nucleotides: TGTGCCAGCACTGAACTCGGACTAGCGGGATTCACAGATACGCAGTATTTT. The chain uses TRBV13 and TRBJ2-3; 12 nucleotides agree with TRBD2. The CDR3 is 17 residues long. Germline trimming cut 7 bases from V and 2 bases from J; bases unmatched to any gene: 10. In germline, CDR1 is PRHDT, CDR2 FYEKMQ (reference sequence).

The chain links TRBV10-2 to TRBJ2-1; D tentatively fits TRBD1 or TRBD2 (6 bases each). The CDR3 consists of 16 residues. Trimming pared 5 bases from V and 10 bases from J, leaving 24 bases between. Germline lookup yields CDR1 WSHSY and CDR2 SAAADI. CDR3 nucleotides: TGCGCCAGCAGTCCGCTTGGAGCAGGGGACTTTGAGGAGCAGTTCTTC. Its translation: CASSPLGAGDFEEQFF.

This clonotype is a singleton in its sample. The CDR3 nucleotides read TGTGCCAGCAGCCCCTGGGGGGCTCAAGAGACCCAGTACTTC. It codes for CASSPWGAQETQYF. The chain uses TRBV6-2 or TRBV6-3 and TRBJ2-5; D possibly uses TRBD1 or TRBD2 (6 bases each). The CDR3 length is 14 residues. V lost 6 bases, J lost 2 bases, and 13 bases lay in between. CDR1 and CDR2 from the germline V gene are MNHEY and SVGEGT.

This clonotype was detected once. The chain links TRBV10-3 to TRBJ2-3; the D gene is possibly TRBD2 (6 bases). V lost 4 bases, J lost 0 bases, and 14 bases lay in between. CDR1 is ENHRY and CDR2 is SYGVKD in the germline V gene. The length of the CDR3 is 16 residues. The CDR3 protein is CAISGARGSSTDTQYF. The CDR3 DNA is TGTGCCATCAGTGGGGCGCGGGGCTCCAGCACAGATACGCAGTATTTT.

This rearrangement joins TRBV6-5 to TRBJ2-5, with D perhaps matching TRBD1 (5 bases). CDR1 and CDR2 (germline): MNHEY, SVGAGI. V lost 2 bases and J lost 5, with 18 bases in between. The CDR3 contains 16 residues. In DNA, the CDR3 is TGTGCCAGCAGTTACGGGTACGCCCGGAAGGGGGAGACCCAGTACTTC. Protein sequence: CASSYGYARKGETQYF.

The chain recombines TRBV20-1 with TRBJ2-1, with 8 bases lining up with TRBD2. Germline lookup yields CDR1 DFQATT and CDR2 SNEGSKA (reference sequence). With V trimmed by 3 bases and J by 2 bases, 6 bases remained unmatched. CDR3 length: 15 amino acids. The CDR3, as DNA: TGCAGTGCTAGGGGGCGGGGGGAGACCTACAATGAGCAGTTCTTC. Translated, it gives CSARGRGETYNEQFF.

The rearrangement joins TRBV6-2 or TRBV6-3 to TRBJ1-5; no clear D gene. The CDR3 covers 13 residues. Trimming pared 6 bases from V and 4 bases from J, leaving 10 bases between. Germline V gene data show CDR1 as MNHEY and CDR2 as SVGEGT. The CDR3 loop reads CASRPVLNQPQHF. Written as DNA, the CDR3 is TGTGCCAGCAGGCCAGTCTTAAATCAGCCCCAGCATTTT.

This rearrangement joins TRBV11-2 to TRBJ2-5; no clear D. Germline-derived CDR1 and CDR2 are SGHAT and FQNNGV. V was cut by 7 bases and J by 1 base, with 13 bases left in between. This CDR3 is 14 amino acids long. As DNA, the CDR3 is TGTGCCAGCAACGCCTATTCAGTCCAAGAGACCCAGTACTTC. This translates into CASNAYSVQETQYF.

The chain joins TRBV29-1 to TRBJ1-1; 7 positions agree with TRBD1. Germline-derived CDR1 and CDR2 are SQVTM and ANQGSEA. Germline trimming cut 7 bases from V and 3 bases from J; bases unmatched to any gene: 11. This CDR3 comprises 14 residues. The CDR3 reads CSGQHRGRDTEAFF. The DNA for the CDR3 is TGCAGCGGACAGCACAGGGGAAGGGACACTGAAGCTTTCTTT.

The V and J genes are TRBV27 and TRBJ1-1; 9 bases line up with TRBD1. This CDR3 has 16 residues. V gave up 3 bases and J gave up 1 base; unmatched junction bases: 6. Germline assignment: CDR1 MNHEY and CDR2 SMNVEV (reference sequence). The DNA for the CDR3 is TGTGCCAGCAGTTTGGGTAGGGGACAGGGGAACACTGAAGCTTTCTTT. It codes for CASSLGRGQGNTEAFF.

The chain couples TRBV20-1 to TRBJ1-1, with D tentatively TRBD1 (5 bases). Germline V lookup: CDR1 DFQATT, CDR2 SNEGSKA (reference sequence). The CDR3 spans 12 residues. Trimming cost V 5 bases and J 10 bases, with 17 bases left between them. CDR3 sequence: CSAFQGGLAAFF. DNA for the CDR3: TGCAGTGCTTTCCAGGGCGGGTTAGCAGCTTTCTTT.

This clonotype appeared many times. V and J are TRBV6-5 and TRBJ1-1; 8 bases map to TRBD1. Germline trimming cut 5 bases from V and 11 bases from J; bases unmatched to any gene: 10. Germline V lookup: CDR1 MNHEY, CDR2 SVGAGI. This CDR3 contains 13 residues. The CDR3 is CASSPPQGAGAFF. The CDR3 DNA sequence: TGTGCCAGCAGTCCCCCTCAGGGGGCAGGGGCTTTCTTT.